One and the same sample provided the 20 T cell receptor beta chains below, sequenced in a study of blood T cells in healthy people across ages. With a J-beta primer mix and a sample-barcoded 5' primer, a second PCR ran roughly 6 to 11 cycles. TCRdb re-analysed the 5' RACE reads in MiXCR, keeping a single row per CDR3 protein. Among about 1.4 million distinct CDR3 sequences listed, approximately 59% were seen once. The specimen sequenced was blood. The source of these receptors is a man younger than 30 in good health.

The chain links TRBV6-5 to TRBJ2-6; D is perhaps TRBD2 (6 bases). Germline V gene sequence: CDR1 MNHEY, CDR2 SVGAGI. Trimming removed 6 bases from V and 2 bases from J, with 11 bases in between. The CDR3 covers 15 residues. This chain's CDR3 is CASSLWRAGANVLTF. In DNA, the CDR3 is TGTGCCAGCAGCCTTTGGAGGGCTGGGGCCAACGTCCTGACTTTC.

The chain employs TRBV2 and TRBJ2-5; D is ambiguous. V was trimmed by 4 bases and J by 4 bases, leaving 16 bases between them. The CDR3 is made up of 15 amino acids. The germline CDR1 and CDR2 sequences are SNHLY and FYNNEI. The CDR3 sequence is CASSAQTSVGETQYF. CDR3 nucleotides: TGTGCCAGCAGTGCTCAGACTTCTGTAGGAGAGACCCAGTACTTC.

The rearrangement links TRBV10-2 to TRBJ2-5, with 7 bases aligning to TRBD1. Germline V gene data show CDR1 as WSHSY and CDR2 as SAAADI. This CDR3 has 15 residues. Unmatched junction bases numbered 8, after V lost 3 bases and J lost 4 bases. The CDR3: CASSESRGGRETQYF. The CDR3 DNA sequence: TGCGCCAGCAGTGAATCACGAGGGGGCCGAGAGACCCAGTACTTC.

This clonotype was counted at least ten times. This chain connects TRBV12-3 or TRBV12-4 to TRBJ2-4; D might be TRBD1 (6 bases). Trimming shortened V by 5 bases and J by 10 bases, and 15 bases separated the two germline ends. This CDR3 is built from 13 residues. Here the CDR3 reads CASSPFDRPIQYF. The CDR3 DNA reads as TGTGCCAGCAGTCCTTTCGACAGGCCTATTCAGTACTTC.

The chain links TRBV13 to TRBJ2-7; 8 bases map to TRBD2. The J call may not be correct, given that the DNA end is closer to TRBJ2-1. The germline V gene has CDR1 PRHDT and CDR2 FYEKMQ (reference sequence). This CDR3 contains 15 residues. The CDR3 DNA follows: TGTGCCAGCAGCTTAGCGTCTAGCGGGTACAATGAGCAGTTCTTC. The encoded protein is CASSLASSGYNEQFF.

V usage is TRBV15 and J usage is TRBJ2-7; no firm D call. Trimming pared 3 bases from V and 0 bases from J, leaving 9 bases between. This CDR3 region has 14 residues. Germline-derived CDR1 and CDR2 are LNHNV and YYDKDF (reference sequence). The CDR3 loop is CATSSQGSSYEQYF. CDR3 nucleotides: TGTGCCACCAGCAGCCAAGGAAGCTCCTACGAGCAGTACTTC.

This clonotype was found a few times. The rearrangement links TRBV7-9 to TRBJ2-5; 10 positions agree with TRBD1. Germline CDR1 is SEHNR and CDR2 is FQNEAQ (reference sequence). The CDR3 runs 15 residues. Trimming removed 5 bases from V and 5 bases from J; junction bases left unmatched: 8. CDR3 DNA sequence: TGTGCCAGCAGCCCCGGGACAGGGGTTCGGGAGACCCAGTACTTC. Residues: CASSPGTGVRETQYF.

The rearrangement links TRBV7-6 to TRBJ2-7; D might be TRBD2 (5 bases). Trimming took off 7 bases at V and 2 bases at J, with 18 bases between the two ends. The CDR3 loop spans 15 amino acids. Germline-derived CDR1 and CDR2 are SGHVS and FNYEAQ. The CDR3 sequence is CASKAGGRTTYEQYF. In DNA, the CDR3 is TGTGCCAGCAAGGCAGGAGGACGAACTACCTACGAGCAGTACTTC.

The rearrangement joins TRBV7-2 to TRBJ1-2; TRBD1 agrees at 7 bases. The ends lost 5 bases at V and 4 bases at J; junction bases unmatched: 7. The germline CDR1 and CDR2 sequences are SGHTA and FQGNSA. The CDR3 sequence is 14 residues long. CDR3 nucleotide sequence: TGTGCCAGCAGCCCGCAGGGGGAGAGCTATGGCTACACCTTC. The encoded protein is CASSPQGESYGYTF.

V is TRBV29-1 and J is TRBJ1-1, with unresolved D. This CDR3 has 12 residues. The germline V and J ends were trimmed by 8 bases and 0 bases, with 10 bases remaining between them. Germline V gene data show CDR1 as SQVTM and CDR2 as ANQGSEA. CDR3 DNA: TGCAGCTATAACAGTCTGAACACTGAAGCTTTCTTT. It translates to CSYNSLNTEAFF.

The table lists this clonotype with a few counts. V gene TRBV10-3 combines with J gene TRBJ2-7; D is unclear. Germline V CDR1 and CDR2: ENHRY, SYGVKD. V was cut by 5 bases and J by 2 bases, with 7 bases left in between. This CDR3 has 12 amino acids. The CDR3 is CAISPVTYEQYF. The DNA for the CDR3 is TGTGCCATCAGTCCAGTGACCTACGAGCAGTACTTC.

The V gene is TRBV6-6, the J gene TRBJ2-5; TRBD2 might be the D (6 bases). Germline V lookup: CDR1 MNHNY, CDR2 SVGAGI (reference sequence). Trimming shortened V by 7 bases and J by 9 bases, and 30 bases separated the two germline ends. The CDR3 covers 17 residues. The CDR3 loop reads CASTPTSSSGGWRAQYF. The DNA for the CDR3 is TGTGCCAGCACCCCTACTTCTTCGTCTGGGGGGTGGAGGGCCCAGTACTTC.

This chain connects TRBV4-1 to TRBJ2-7; D might be TRBD1 or TRBD2, each matching 6 bases. The CDR3 spans 16 residues. Deletions cut 0 bases from V and 3 bases from J, with 15 bases between. Germline CDR1 reads MGHRA; CDR2 reads YSYEKL. CDR3 DNA sequence: TGCGCCAGCAGCCAAGATTTCGGGGGCAAGGACTACGAGCAGTACTTC. It encodes CASSQDFGGKDYEQYF.

This clonotype showed up just a few times. The chain recombines TRBV29-1 with TRBJ1-6; D uncertain. The CDR3 is made up of 18 amino acids. The germline CDR1 and CDR2 sequences are SQVTM and ANQGSEA. V was cut by 7 bases and J by 0 bases, with 22 bases left in between. CDR3 sequence reads: CSGNPGHCLSSYNSPLHF. The CDR3 DNA reads TGCAGCGGGAACCCGGGCCATTGCCTGAGCTCCTATAATTCACCCCTCCACTTT.

This chain uses TRBV25-1 with TRBJ1-4; the D is unclear. Trimming took off 8 bases at V and 5 bases at J, with 6 bases between the two ends. This CDR3 has 11 amino acids. In germline, CDR1 is MGHDK, CDR2 SYGVNS. The CDR3 region has the DNA TGTGCCAGCGGAGTCAATGAAAAACTGTTTTTT. Encoded protein: CASGVNEKLFF.

This clonotype appeared a single time. The rearrangement uses TRBV7-2 and TRBJ1-1; D is undetermined. The V end was cut by 6 bases, the J end by 0 bases, with 8 bases between. Germline-derived CDR1 and CDR2 are SGHTA and FQGNSA. CDR3 length equals 13 residues. This chain's CDR3 is CASRIGMNTEAFF. The DNA for the CDR3 is TGTGCCAGCAGGATTGGGATGAACACTGAAGCTTTCTTT. Combining the CDR3 with reference TRBV7-2 and TRBJ1-1 gives the whole variable domain GAGVSQSPSNKVTEKGKDVELRCDPISGHTALYWYRQSLGQGLEFLIYFQGNSAPDKSGLPSDRFSAERTGGSVSTLTIQRTQQEDSAVYLCASRIGMNTEAFFGQGTRLTVV.

This clonotype has a handful of counts. V and J are TRBV7-9 and TRBJ2-5; D is unresolved. CDR1 is SEHNR, CDR2 FQNEAQ, per germline (reference sequence). This CDR3 is built from 13 residues. The germline V and J ends were trimmed by 5 bases and 3 bases, with 10 bases remaining between them. CDR3 amino acids: CASSLDQEETQYF. The DNA of the CDR3 is TGTGCCAGCAGCCTCGATCAGGAAGAGACCCAGTACTTC.

V usage is TRBV29-1 and J usage is TRBJ1-1; unclear D gene. This CDR3 is 15 amino acids long. V lost 1 base, J lost 8 bases, and 20 bases lay in between. Germline V gene lookup returns CDR1 SQVTM and CDR2 ANQGSEA. CDR3 in amino acids: CSVEGHRENHLEAFF. DNA for the CDR3: TGCAGCGTTGAAGGCCATCGGGAGAACCATTTGGAAGCTTTCTTT.

This clonotype was observed once. The rearrangement uses TRBV6-6 and TRBJ2-1; 11 bases map to TRBD2. The CDR3 length is 16 residues. J was trimmed by 10 bases and V by 6 bases; bases with no gene match: 14. Germline CDR1 is MNHNY and CDR2 is SVGAGI (reference sequence). CDR3 coding DNA: TGTGCCAGCAGCTCCCTTAGCGGGGGGGCTCCCAACGAGCAGTTCTTC. This sequence encodes CASSSLSGGAPNEQFF.

The rearrangement joins TRBV12-3 or TRBV12-4 to TRBJ2-7; the D gene is possibly TRBD2 (6 bases). CDR3 length equals 14 residues. V lost 5 bases and J lost 7, with 18 bases in between. CDR3 coding DNA: TGTGCCAGCAGTGTACATCAGGGTGGAGGGGAGCAGTACTTC. Translating it yields CASSVHQGGGEQYF.